This is a list of T cell receptor beta chains from one sample in a study of T cell responses to AZD1222 COVID-19 vaccine. Sequenced by immunoSEQ multiplex PCR; TCRdb stores in-frame clones only, minus some. The repertoire has over 120,000 clones, approximately 91% of them found once; the top ten carry about 4.9%. The sample was peripheral blood, taken 28 days after the second dose of the MenACWY control vaccine. The receptors originated from an adult who received the MenACWY meningococcal vaccine as a control. CDR3s include the opening cysteine and the closing phenylalanine or tryptophan. The D gene is left open where the match is weak. The size field is filled for only some rows; it gives once, few, many or a size class.

-,-,TRBV3-1/TRBV3-2,TRBJ1-1,CASSHHGQMNTEAFF,TGTGCCAGCAGCCACCACGGACAGATGAACACTGAAGCTTTCTTT
-,-,TRBV4-1,TRBJ1-5,CASSLWGVNQPQHF,TGCGCCAGCAGCCTATGGGGAGTCAATCAGCCCCAGCATTTT
-,-,TRBV3-1/TRBV3-2,TRBJ2-3,CASSQRRPSGDTQYF,TGTGCCAGCAGCCAAAGGCGCCCCAGCGGAGATACGCAGTATTTT
TRBD1,-,TRBV11-1,TRBJ1-1,CASSLAAGGPEAFF,TGTGCCAGCAGCTTAGCGGCAGGGGGACCTGAAGCTTTCTTT
-,-,TRBV7-3,TRBJ2-2,CASSLTGELFF,TGTGCCAGCAGCCTGACCGGGGAGCTGTTTTTT
-,-,TRBV7-3,TRBJ2-1,CASSQGSGSYNEQFF,TGTGCCAGCAGCCAGGGGAGCGGCTCCTACAATGAGCAGTTCTTC
-,-,TRBV25-1,TRBJ1-1,CASSDGGAPEAFF,TGTGCCAGCAGTGACGGGGGGGCCCCTGAAGCTTTCTTT
-,-,TRBV7-2,TRBJ2-1,CASSLTATEPYNEQFF,TGTGCCAGCAGCTTAACTGCAACAGAACCGTACAATGAGCAGTTCTTC
TRBD1,once,TRBV3-1/TRBV3-2,TRBJ2-1,CASSQRGQNEQFF,TGTGCCAGCAGCCAGAGGGGGCAGAATGAGCAGTTCTTC
-,-,TRBV24-1,TRBJ2-1,CATSDYGTETYNEQFF,TGTGCCACCAGTGATTATGGGACGGAGACCTACAATGAGCAGTTCTTC
TRBD2,-,TRBV19,TRBJ2-5,CASSIGLAGGQETQYF,TGTGCCAGTAGTATAGGTCTAGCGGGAGGGCAAGAGACCCAGTACTTC
TRBD2,-,TRBV5-1,TRBJ2-5,CASSVGLAGPETQYF,TGCGCCAGCAGCGTAGGACTAGCGGGACCAGAGACCCAGTACTTC
TRBD1,-,TRBV11-3,TRBJ2-7,CASSLQTGPNEQYF,TGTGCCAGCAGCTTGCAGACAGGGCCAAACGAGCAGTACTTC
TRBD1,few,TRBV10-3,TRBJ1-2,CAISTGGNVYGYTF,TGTGCCATCAGTACAGGGGGGAACGTCTATGGCTACACCTTC
-,-,TRBV3-1/TRBV3-2,TRBJ2-6,CASSYHRESGANVLTF,TGTGCCAGCAGCTACCACAGGGAGTCGGGGGCCAACGTCCTGACTTTC
TRBD1,few,TRBV7-3,TRBJ2-7,CASSETGTGIYEQYF,TGTGCCAGCAGCGAAACCGGGACAGGGATCTACGAGCAGTACTTC
TRBD1,-,TRBV15,TRBJ1-2,CATSRETGMWGYTF,TGTGCCACCAGCAGAGAGACAGGGATGTGGGGCTACACCTTC
-,-,TRBV27,TRBJ1-5,CATEPQGNQPQHF,TGTGCCACCGAACCTCAGGGAAATCAGCCCCAGCATTTT
-,-,TRBV4-1,TRBJ2-2,CASSQGLDWLTGELFF,TGCGCCAGCAGCCAAGGGCTGGACTGGCTCACCGGGGAGCTGTTTTTT
-,-,TRBV6-5,TRBJ2-7,CASSYGDSYEQYF,TGTGCCAGCAGTTACGGGGACTCCTACGAGCAGTACTTC
-,-,TRBV19,TRBJ2-1,CASSIPGPYNEQFF,TGTGCCAGTAGTATCCCAGGCCCCTACAATGAGCAGTTCTTC
TRBD1,-,TRBV12-3/TRBV12-4,TRBJ1-1,CASSRQGNPEAFF,TGTGCCAGCAGTCGACAGGGTAACCCTGAAGCTTTCTTT
-,-,TRBV14,TRBJ1-6,CASSQMGAAPLHF,TGTGCCAGCAGCCAAATGGGGGCGGCACCCCTCCACTTT
-,-,TRBV12-3/TRBV12-4,TRBJ1-1,CASSLAGGTEAFF,TGTGCCAGCAGTTTAGCTGGGGGCACTGAAGCTTTCTTT
TRBD2,few,TRBV27,TRBJ2-7,CASSHGRGYEQYF,TGTGCCAGCAGTCACGGGAGGGGGTACGAGCAGTACTTC
TRBD1,-,TRBV7-6,TRBJ1-1,CASSLEAGTGNTEAFF,TGTGCCAGCAGCTTAGAAGCCGGGACAGGGAACACTGAAGCTTTCTTT
-,-,TRBV19,TRBJ2-6,CASSIERSNVLTF,TGTGCCAGTAGTATCGAGCGGAGCAACGTCCTGACTTTC
TRBD2,-,TRBV11-2,TRBJ2-7,CASSRRVTSGDPYEQYF,TGTGCCAGCAGCCGCAGGGTGACTAGCGGGGACCCATACGAGCAGTACTTC
-,-,TRBV7-2,TRBJ1-1,CASSPVAPGSEAFF,TGTGCCAGCAGCCCGGTGGCCCCGGGATCGGAAGCTTTCTTT
-,-,TRBV10-3,TRBJ1-5,CAISAPGGQPQHF,TGTGCCATCAGTGCGCCCGGGGGTCAGCCCCAGCATTTT
TRBD2,-,TRBV20-1,TRBJ2-3,CSASGSGRGTDTQYF,TGCAGTGCTAGTGGTAGCGGGAGGGGCACAGATACGCAGTATTTT
TRBD1,-,TRBV6-5,TRBJ2-3,CASRQGAVQDTQYF,TGTGCCAGCAGGCAGGGGGCGGTTCAAGATACGCAGTATTTT
-,-,TRBV2,TRBJ1-1,CASSKGVRKSNTEAFF,TGTGCCAGCAGTAAAGGGGTACGGAAATCGAACACTGAAGCTTTCTTT
-,-,TRBV7-2,TRBJ1-1,CASRTNMNTEAFF,TGTGCCAGCAGGACCAATATGAACACTGAAGCTTTCTTT
-,-,TRBV7-3,TRBJ1-2,CASSFDRNYGYTF,TGTGCCAGCAGCTTCGACAGAAACTATGGCTACACCTTC
-,-,TRBV4-2,TRBJ1-5,CASSQEGEGNQPQHF,TGTGCCAGCAGCCAAGAAGGAGAGGGCAATCAGCCCCAGCATTTT
-,-,TRBV29-1,TRBJ1-1,CSVSGERNTEAFF,TGCAGCGTTAGCGGAGAAAGGAACACTGAAGCTTTCTTT
-,-,TRBV20-1,TRBJ2-5,CSVVLGETQYF,TGCAGTGTAGTTCTAGGGGAGACCCAGTACTTC
TRBD2,-,TRBV5-1,TRBJ2-2,CASSFGTSGNTGELFF,TGCGCCAGCAGCTTTGGGACTAGCGGAAACACCGGGGAGCTGTTTTTT
TRBD2,-,TRBV5-1,TRBJ2-1,CASSLAEASGGNQFF,TGCGCCAGCAGCTTGGCCGAGGCTAGCGGGGGGAACCAGTTCTTC